The 3 T cell receptor beta chains below were found in one sample sequenced in a study of identical twins. TCRdb ran MiXCR on the 5' RACE reads and lists one entry per CDR3 protein. The sample has around 250,000 distinct CDR3 sequences, more than 9.5% seen once. This sample was also put to use in a study of yellow fever vaccine responses in identical twins.

The sequencing input was memory (CD45RO+) T cells sorted from blood. These receptors all stem from a woman between 18 and 29 years old in good health.

In its sample, this clonotype was seen many times. The genes are TRBV12-3 or TRBV12-4 and TRBJ2-2, with D possibly being TRBD2 (7 bases). Trimming removed 3 bases at V and 3 bases at J, with 11 bases between. This CDR3 has 15 residues. Here the CDR3 DNA reads TGTGCCAGCAGTTTCGGGGGGCACCACACCGGGGAGCTGTTTTTT. Amino acid sequence: CASSFGGHHTGELFF.

The chain has TRBV3-1 and TRBJ2-7; a weak D match, TRBD1 (5 bases). Trimming stripped 2 bases from V and 2 bases from J, with 13 bases between. Germline V gives CDR1 LGHDT, CDR2 YNNKEL (reference sequence). The length of the CDR3 is 15 residues. CDR3 DNA: TGTGCCAGCAGCCAATATCGAGACAGAGCCTACGAGCAGTACTTC. Its protein is CASSQYRDRAYEQYF.

This clonotype was observed a handful of times. The chain couples TRBV16 to TRBJ1-4; D may be TRBD1 (6 bases). Trimming shortened V by 3 bases and J by 6 bases, and 14 bases separated the two germline ends. This CDR3 spans 15 amino acids. The V gene's germline CDR1 is KGHSY and CDR2 FQNENV. CDR3 sequence: CASSHPGAGDEKLFF. CDR3 sequence (DNA): TGTGCCAGCAGCCACCCGGGGGCAGGCGATGAAAAACTGTTTTTT.